A single sample gave rise to the 12 T cell receptor beta chains below, sequenced in a study of blood T cell repertoires in COVID-19. The table came from immunoSEQ multiplex PCR; TCRdb's copy has only in-frame clones and leaves some out. The sample consists of around 450,000 clones, about 90% of them appearing once. Input material: PBMCs or T cells enriched from blood (not recorded which). The receptors derive from a man between 18 and 35 years old who had recovered from COVID-19.

CDR3 amino acids: CASSLLSVSGNTIYF. The CDR3 DNA sequence: TGCGCCAGCAGCTTGTTGTCAGTTTCTGGAAACACCATATATTTT. The chain is built from TRBV5-1 and TRBJ1-3; D not resolved. This CDR3 spans 15 amino acids. In germline, CDR1 is SGHRS, CDR2 YFSETQ. With 1 base removed from V and 1 base from J, the gap between germline ends came to 9 bases.

This clone was seen once. The chain uses TRBV5-6 and TRBJ2-4; 10 nucleotides match TRBD1. This CDR3 contains 14 residues. The V segment lost 4 bases and the J segment 13 bases; nucleotides outside the gene matches: 11. Per the germline V gene, CDR1 is SGHDT and CDR2 is YYEEEE. CDR3 nucleotides: TGTGCCAGCAGCACCGGACAGGGGGGAGCCTCCCAGTACTTC. Translation gives CASSTGQGGASQYF.

The chain is built from TRBV14 and TRBJ1-2, with TRBD1 matching over 7 bases. The CDR3 has 14 amino acids. V trimming: 5 bases; J trimming: 1 base; junction bases outside the gene matches: 4. Germline V lookup: CDR1 SGHDN, CDR2 FVKESK. Here the CDR3 reads CASSFTGVNYGYTF. For the CDR3, the DNA is TGTGCCAGCAGCTTTACAGGGGTTAACTATGGCTACACCTTC.

The chain couples TRBV7-2 to TRBJ2-7; TRBD1 matches at 8 bases. The germline gives CDR1 SGHTA, CDR2 FQGNSA. The CDR3 runs to 14 residues. The V gene end was trimmed by 5 bases and the J gene end by 6 bases; junction bases not matched to a gene: 9. The CDR3 sequence: CASSLGQVLGEQYF. The CDR3 DNA follows: TGTGCCAGCAGCCTGGGACAGGTATTGGGCGAGCAGTACTTC.

CDR3 sequence reads: CASNRLAGVGVETQYF. The CDR3 DNA follows: TGTGCCAGCAACAGACTAGCGGGAGTTGGCGTAGAGACCCAGTACTTC. V and J are TRBV28 and TRBJ2-5, with TRBD2 identical over 12 bases. In germline, CDR1 is MDHEN, CDR2 SYDVKM. The CDR3 is 16 amino acids. J was trimmed by 4 bases and V by 7 bases; bases with no gene match: 10.

The V gene is TRBV28, the J gene TRBJ2-5; 7 bases are shared with TRBD1. Looked up from germline, CDR1 is MDHEN and CDR2 is SYDVKM. V lost 5 bases, J lost 7 bases, and 10 bases stayed unmatched. The CDR3 has 14 residues. The chain's CDR3 is CASSRPQGMRTQYF. The CDR3 nucleotides read TGTGCCAGCAGTCGCCCACAGGGGATGCGGACCCAGTACTTC.

The chain employs TRBV3-1 (or the pseudogene TRBV3-2) and TRBJ1-1; possible D gene TRBD1, 5 bases. Germline CDR1 is LGHDT and CDR2 is YNNKEL (reference sequence). CDR3 length: 16 residues. V dropped 4 bases and J dropped 0 bases, with 15 bases sitting between them. The CDR3 DNA sequence: TGTGCCAGCAGCCGCCCCCGGGCAGGGCTGAACACTGAAGCTTTCTTT. This gives the protein CASSRPRAGLNTEAFF.

This clone was detected only once. V is TRBV12-3 or TRBV12-4 and J is TRBJ2-6; no firm D call. The V and J ends lost 5 bases and 0 bases respectively, with 2 bases between them. This CDR3 spans 13 amino acids. The CDR3 region has the DNA TGTGCCAGCAGTCACTCTGGGGCCAACGTCCTGACTTTC. Residues: CASSHSGANVLTF.

This clone came up once. The chain employs TRBV19 and TRBJ2-1; TRBD2 matches at 13 bases. CDR3 length: 15 amino acids. CDR1 is LNHDA, CDR2 SQIVND, per germline (reference sequence). V lost 6 bases and J lost 8; bases outside the gene matches: 7. The CDR3 region has the DNA TGTGCCAGTAGAACCGGGACTAGCGGGATCTATGAGCAGTTCTTC. Translating gives CASRTGTSGIYEQFF.

This clone was seen only once. The chain employs TRBV19 and TRBJ1-4, with unresolved D. Between the trimmed V and J ends, which lost 6 bases and 4 bases, there was a span of 18 bases. Germline CDR1 and CDR2: LNHDA and SQIVND (reference sequence). The CDR3 spans 16 residues. The CDR3 DNA reads as TGTGCCAGTAGCCCCCCTTCCGGACTCCTTAATGAAAAACTGTTTTTT. Translated, it gives CASSPPSGLLNEKLFF.

To note about this clone: Other DNA sequences in the sample encode the same CDR3. V and J are TRBV2 and TRBJ2-7; D call uncertain. V dropped 6 bases and J dropped 4 bases, with 10 bases sitting between them. Germline V gene sequence: CDR1 SNHLY, CDR2 FYNNEI. The CDR3 has 12 residues. This CDR3 is CASSGGSYEQYF. The CDR3 coding sequence is TGTGCCAGCAGCGGCGGATCTTACGAGCAGTACTTC.

This chain uses TRBV10-3 with TRBJ2-7; no clear D gene. Germline V gives CDR1 ENHRY, CDR2 SYGVKD. The germline V and J ends were trimmed by 10 bases and 4 bases, with 14 bases remaining between them. The CDR3 runs 12 residues. The CDR3 DNA reads as TGTGCCACTTCACTCCCGGAGTACGAGCAGTACTTC. This gives the protein CATSLPEYEQYF.